The present entry profiles one T cell receptor (beta chain) with its context. The antigen remains undetermined. The data are from a study of monozygotic twins with inflammatory bowel disease. General study results and limits: Healthy twins shared more clonotypes with others than IBD patients, most markedly active ones. A single strong clonotype or signal linked to IBD was not supported. It was in IBD patients that TCRbeta diversity (inverse Simpson) was lower than in healthy co-twins.

Every donor provided one blood sample measuring more than 2 ml. Reprocessing the 5' RACE reads, TCRdb reports a single entry for every CDR3 protein and omits DNA. This table lists under 350,000 distinct CDR3 sequences. The sample comprised blood. The clonotype comes from a human donor with ulcerative colitis or Crohn's disease, or a healthy co-twin of an affected twin (not recorded which).

The CDR3 loop is CASSLRAPGQGFYEQFF. The chain links TRBV3-1 to TRBJ2-1; the D call from TCRdb, TRBD1, cannot be confirmed without DNA. Germline CDR1 and CDR2: LGHDT and YNNKEL (reference sequence). The length of the CDR3 is 17 residues.